This T cell receptor (beta chain) is drawn from a study of T cells in Graves' hyperthyroidism and ophthalmopathy. The germline V and J ends were trimmed by 4 bases and 8 bases, with 12 bases remaining between them. The CDR3 is 12 amino acids. Germline V CDR1 and CDR2: SGHRS, YFSETQ. RNA transcripts served as the template for amplifying TCR beta CDR3 regions. RT-PCR in the first round (using the HTBI primer set) targeted the TCR CDR3. TCRdb redid the calling of the multiplex PCR reads with MiXCR, one entry per CDR3 protein. The sample has 50,000 to 75,000 distinct CDR3 sequences, around half seen once.

The source is a woman in her thirties with Graves' ophthalmopathy. The gene calls are TRBV5-1 and TRBJ1-2; TRBD1 is a possible D gene (6 bases). Sequences were obtained from blood. DNA of the CDR3: TGCGCCAGCAGCATAAAGGGGGACGGCTACACCTTC. Residues: CASSIKGDGYTF.